The 14 T cell receptor beta chains reported below all come from one sample, sequenced in a study of beta chain features in type 1 diabetes. All of the isolated RNA was reverse transcribed, so expressed TCRB transcripts were sequenced. Method: immunoSEQ multiplex PCR; TCRdb's copy keeps in-frame clones and lacks some. The data hold more than 60,000 clones, with around three fifths observed a single time. Sequenced: Tregs from blood. Receptor source: a woman aged 18-29 years in good health.

The chain uses TRBV7-9 and TRBJ2-2; D unresolved. The ends were cut back, 5 bases at V and 6 bases at J, with 19 bases in the middle. CDR3 size: 16 residues. Germline V gives CDR1 SEHNR, CDR2 FQNEAQ (reference sequence). This chain's CDR3 is CASSPRRGGLSGELFF. The DNA of the CDR3 is TGTGCCAGCAGCCCAAGGAGAGGTGGTCTCTCCGGGGAGCTGTTTTTT.

Notes on this clone: The conserved closing phenylalanine or tryptophan is absent in this CDR3, likely reflecting a read error. The chain links TRBV5-1 to TRBJ2-4; 11 bases are a match to TRBD1. The CDR3 is made up of 16 amino acids. J lost 8 bases, V lost 5 bases, and 12 bases had no gene match. CDR1 and CDR2 from the germline V gene are SGHRS and YFSETQ. The CDR3 spells CASRPDRGRLLDIQYL. As DNA, the CDR3 is TGCGCCAGCAGACCGGACAGGGGGCGACTTTTGGACATTCAGTACCTC.

Only a few counts were recorded for this clone. V gene TRBV18 combines with J gene TRBJ2-1, with TRBD1 matching 10 bases. This CDR3 comprises 15 residues. The V gene's germline CDR1 is KGHSH and CDR2 LQKENI. The ends lost 5 bases at V and 3 bases at J; junction bases unmatched: 4. Written as DNA, the CDR3 is TGTGCCAGCTCAACAGGACAGGGGGTCTACAATGAGCAGTTCTTC. This sequence encodes CASSTGQGVYNEQFF.

V and J are TRBV10-3 and TRBJ2-7, with D uncertain. Trimming removed 7 bases at V and 0 bases at J, with 10 bases between. Germline CDR1 and CDR2: ENHRY and SYGVKD. The CDR3 is 13 amino acids. The CDR3 loop is CAINRHGSYEQYF. The DNA of the CDR3 is TGTGCCATCAACCGCCACGGCTCCTACGAGCAGTACTTC.

This clone has just a few counts. The chain joins TRBV18 to TRBJ2-1; 8 bases match TRBD1. The CDR3 consists of 15 residues. J gave up 4 bases and V 3 bases, and 5 bases lay outside the gene matches. The germline V gene has CDR1 KGHSH and CDR2 LQKENI. Here the CDR3 reads CASSPRDRSYNEQFF. The CDR3 bases are TGTGCCAGCTCACCTAGGGACAGGTCATACAATGAGCAGTTCTTC.

The chain employs TRBV18 and TRBJ2-2; D is unclear. The ends were cut back, 2 bases at V and 0 bases at J, with 10 bases in the middle. Germline V gives CDR1 KGHSH, CDR2 LQKENI. This CDR3 contains 16 residues. The CDR3 DNA reads as TGTGCCAGCTCACCAATAGCAGCCGCGAACACCGGGGAGCTGTTTTTT. Encoded protein: CASSPIAAANTGELFF.

Here the CDR3 reads CASRDRVDYGYTF. CDR3 coding DNA: TGTGCCAGTAGGGACAGGGTTGACTATGGCTACACCTTC. The rearrangement uses TRBV19 and TRBJ1-2; TRBD1 aligns across 8 bases. CDR1 LNHDA and CDR2 SQIVND come from the germline V gene (reference sequence). V trimming: 6 bases; J trimming: 3 bases; junction bases outside the gene matches: 3. CDR3 length equals 13 residues.

This clone was found a few times. This chain connects TRBV5-1 to TRBJ1-1; the match to TRBD1 covers 9 bases. This CDR3 contains 14 residues. Germline V gene lookup returns CDR1 SGHRS and CDR2 YFSETQ. The trim removed 4 bases at V and 5 bases at J, leaving 6 bases unmatched. The CDR3 bases are TGCGCCAGCAGCCCAGACAGGGGGGGGACTGAAGCTTTCTTT. Translation: CASSPDRGGTEAFF.

This clone is judged medium-sized (0.01 to 0.1%). The chain carries TRBV12-5 and TRBJ2-2, with D perhaps matching TRBD2 (5 bases). The germline V gene encodes CDR1 LGHNT and CDR2 FRNRAP. This CDR3 has 16 residues. The ends were cut back, 5 bases at V and 0 bases at J, with 13 bases in the middle. This chain's CDR3 is CASGTPERANTGELFF. The DNA for the CDR3 is TGTGCTAGTGGTACCCCTGAGAGGGCGAACACCGGGGAGCTGTTTTTT.

The chain carries TRBV7-8 and TRBJ2-5; D might be TRBD2 (6 bases). Germline loops: CDR1 SGHVS, CDR2 FQNEAQ. The V end lost 5 bases, the J end lost 5 bases, and 21 bases lay between the germline ends. The CDR3 extends over 16 amino acids. The CDR3 coding sequence is TGTGCCAGCAGCGGCTACCCAGGGCGCGGAGGGGAGACCCAGTACTTC. It codes for CASSGYPGRGGETQYF. Full variable domain (outside the CDR3, taken from reference TRBV7-8 and TRBJ2-5): GAGVSQSPRYKVAKRGQDVALRCDPISGHVSLFWYQQALGQGPEFLTYFQNEAQLDKSGLPSDRFFAERPEGSVSTLKIQRTQQEDSAVYLCASSGYPGRGGETQYFGPGTRLLVL.

This clone was counted once. The V call is TRBV5-6, the J call TRBJ2-3, with 8 bases identical to TRBD1. With V trimmed by 2 bases and J by 3 bases, 5 bases remained unmatched. The germline V gene has CDR1 SGHDT and CDR2 YYEEEE. The CDR3 is 15 amino acids. The CDR3 sequence is CASSFGQGETDTQYF. The CDR3 region has the DNA TGTGCCAGCAGCTTTGGACAGGGCGAAACAGATACGCAGTATTTT.

The chain employs TRBV9 and TRBJ2-7; tentative D call: TRBD2 (6 bases). Trimming removed 3 bases at V and 6 bases at J, with 13 bases between. Germline V gene data show CDR1 as SGDLS and CDR2 as YYNGEE. The CDR3 spans 13 residues. In nucleotides, the CDR3 is TGTGCCAGCAGCGGGACCCTCGGGGGCGAGCAGTACTTC. It encodes CASSGTLGGEQYF.

The J gene is TRBJ2-7, the V gene TRBV5-4; D call uncertain. Trimming took 4 bases from V and 0 from J, leaving 23 bases between them. This CDR3 region has 18 residues. CDR1 and CDR2 (germline): SGHNT, YYREEE (reference sequence). CDR3 sequence: CASSPSIPTRHHSYEQYF. DNA for the CDR3: TGTGCCAGCAGCCCATCAATCCCGACCAGACACCACTCCTACGAGCAGTACTTC.

J is TRBJ2-2 and V is TRBV7-9; 11 bases fit TRBD2. This CDR3 is 15 amino acids long. J was trimmed by 3 bases and V by 5 bases; bases with no gene match: 2. CDR1 is SEHNR and CDR2 is FQNEAQ in the germline V gene (reference sequence). CDR3 residues: CASSRTSGYTGELFF. The CDR3 DNA is TGTGCCAGCAGCCGGACTAGCGGGTACACCGGGGAGCTGTTTTTT. Full variable domain (remainder filled in from reference TRBV7-9 and TRBJ2-2): DTGVSQNPRHKITKRGQNVTFRCDPISEHNRLYWYRQTLGQGPEFLTYFQNEAQLEKSRLLSDRFSAERPKGSFSTLEIQRTEQGDSAMYLCASSRTSGYTGELFFGEGSRLTVL.